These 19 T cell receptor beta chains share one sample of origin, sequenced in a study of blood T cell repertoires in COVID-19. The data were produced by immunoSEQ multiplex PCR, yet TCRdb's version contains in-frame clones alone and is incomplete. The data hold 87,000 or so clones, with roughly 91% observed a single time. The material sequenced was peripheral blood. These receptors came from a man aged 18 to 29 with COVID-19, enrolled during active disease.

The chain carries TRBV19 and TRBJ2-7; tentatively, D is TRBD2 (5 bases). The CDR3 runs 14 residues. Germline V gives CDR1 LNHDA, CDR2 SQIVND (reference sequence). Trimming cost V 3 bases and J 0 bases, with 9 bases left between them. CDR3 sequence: CASSMVGLSYEQYF. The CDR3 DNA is TGTGCCAGTAGTATGGTCGGACTCTCCTACGAGCAGTACTTC.

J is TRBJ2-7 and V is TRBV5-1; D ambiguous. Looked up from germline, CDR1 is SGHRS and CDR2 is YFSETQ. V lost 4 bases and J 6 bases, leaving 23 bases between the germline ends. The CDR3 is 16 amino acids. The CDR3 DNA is TGCGCCAGCAGCCCGACGCCTAGTATGGCCCCCTCCGAGCAGTACTTC. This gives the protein CASSPTPSMAPSEQYF.

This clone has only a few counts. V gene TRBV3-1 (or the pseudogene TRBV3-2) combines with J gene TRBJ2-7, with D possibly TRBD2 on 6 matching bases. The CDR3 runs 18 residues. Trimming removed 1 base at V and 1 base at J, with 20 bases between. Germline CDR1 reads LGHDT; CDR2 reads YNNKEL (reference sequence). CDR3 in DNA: TGTGCCAGCAGCCAAGCCCTGATGGTAAGAGGGAGGTCCTACGAGCAGTACTTC. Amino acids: CASSQALMVRGRSYEQYF.

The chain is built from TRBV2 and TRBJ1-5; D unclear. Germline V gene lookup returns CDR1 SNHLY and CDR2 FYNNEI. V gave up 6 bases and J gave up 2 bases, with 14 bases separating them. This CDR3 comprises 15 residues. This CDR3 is CASREGVSGNQPQHF. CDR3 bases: TGTGCCAGCAGGGAGGGCGTGTCAGGCAATCAGCCCCAGCATTTT.

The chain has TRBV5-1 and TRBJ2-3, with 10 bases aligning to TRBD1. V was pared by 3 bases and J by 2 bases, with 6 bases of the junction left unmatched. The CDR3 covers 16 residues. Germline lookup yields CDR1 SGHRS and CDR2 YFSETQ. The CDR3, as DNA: TGCGCCAGCAGCTCGACAGGGGGCCGAAACACAGATACGCAGTATTTT. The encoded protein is CASSSTGGRNTDTQYF.

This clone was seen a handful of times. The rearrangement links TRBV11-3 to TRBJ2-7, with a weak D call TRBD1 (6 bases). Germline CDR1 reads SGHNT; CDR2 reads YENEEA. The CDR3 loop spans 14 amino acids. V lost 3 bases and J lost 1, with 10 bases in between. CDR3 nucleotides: TGTGCCAGCAGCTTGGACAGAAATTCCTACGAGCAGTACTTC. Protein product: CASSLDRNSYEQYF.

The CDR3 spells CASRETGRPFF. The CDR3 DNA follows: TGCGCCAGCAGGGAGACAGGGCGGCCTTTCTTT. V gene TRBV10-2 combines with J gene TRBJ1-1; 7 nucleotides match TRBD1. The V gene's germline CDR1 is WSHSY and CDR2 SAAADI. CDR3 size: 11 residues. Germline trimming cut 6 bases from V and 12 bases from J; bases unmatched to any gene: 7.

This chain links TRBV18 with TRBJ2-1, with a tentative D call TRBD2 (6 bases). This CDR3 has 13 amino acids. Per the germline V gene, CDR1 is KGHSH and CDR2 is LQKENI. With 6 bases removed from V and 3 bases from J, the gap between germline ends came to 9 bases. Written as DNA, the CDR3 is TGTGCCAGCTCCCACGGGGGCTACAATGAGCAGTTCTTC. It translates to CASSHGGYNEQFF.

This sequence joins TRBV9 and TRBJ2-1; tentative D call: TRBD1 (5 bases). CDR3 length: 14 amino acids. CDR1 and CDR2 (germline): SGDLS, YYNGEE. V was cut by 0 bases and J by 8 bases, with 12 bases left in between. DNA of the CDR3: TGTGCCAGCAGCGTAGGTGGCTCCAGGGATGAGCAGTTCTTC. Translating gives CASSVGGSRDEQFF. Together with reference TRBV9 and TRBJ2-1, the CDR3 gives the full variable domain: DSGVTQTPKHLITATGQRVTLRCSPRSGDLSVYWYQQSLDQGLQFLIQYYNGEERAKGNILERFSAQQFPDLHSELNLSSLELGDSALYFCASSVGGSRDEQFFGPGTRLTVL.

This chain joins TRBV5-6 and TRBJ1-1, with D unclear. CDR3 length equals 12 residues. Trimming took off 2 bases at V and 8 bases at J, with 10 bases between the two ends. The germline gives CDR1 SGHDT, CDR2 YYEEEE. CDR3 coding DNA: TGTGCCAGCAGCTTATGGTTGAGGGAAGCTTTCTTT. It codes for CASSLWLREAFF.

CDR3 sequence reads: CASRAGTGGNTIYF. CDR3 nucleotide sequence: TGTGCCAGCAGAGCCGGGACAGGGGGAAACACCATATATTTT. The rearrangement joins TRBV7-2 to TRBJ1-3, with 9 positions matching TRBD1. Per the germline V gene, CDR1 is SGHTA and CDR2 is FQGNSA. The CDR3 is 14 residues long. The V gene end was trimmed by 6 bases and the J gene end by 4 bases; junction bases not matched to a gene: 4.

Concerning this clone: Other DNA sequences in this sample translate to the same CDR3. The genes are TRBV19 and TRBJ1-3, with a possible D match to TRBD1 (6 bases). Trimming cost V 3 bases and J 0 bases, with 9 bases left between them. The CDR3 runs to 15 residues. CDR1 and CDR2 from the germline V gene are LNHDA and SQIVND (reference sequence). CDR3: CASSIRGASGNTIYF. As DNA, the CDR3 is TGTGCCAGTAGTATCCGGGGGGCCTCTGGAAACACCATATATTTT.

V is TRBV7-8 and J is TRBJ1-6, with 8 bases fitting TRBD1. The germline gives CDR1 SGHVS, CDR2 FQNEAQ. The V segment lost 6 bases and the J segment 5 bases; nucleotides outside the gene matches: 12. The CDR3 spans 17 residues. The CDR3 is CASRDLRTGFNNSPLHF. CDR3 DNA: TGTGCCAGCAGGGACCTACGGACAGGGTTCAATAATTCACCCCTCCACTTT.

Here the CDR3 reads CASSQQGSDQPQHF. CDR3 in DNA: TGTGCCAGCAGTCAACAGGGGTCCGATCAGCCCCAGCATTTT. The V call is TRBV6-5, the J call TRBJ1-5; 7 bases match TRBD1. J was trimmed by 5 bases and V by 5 bases; bases with no gene match: 6. Germline lookup yields CDR1 MNHEY and CDR2 SVGAGI. This CDR3 has 14 amino acids.

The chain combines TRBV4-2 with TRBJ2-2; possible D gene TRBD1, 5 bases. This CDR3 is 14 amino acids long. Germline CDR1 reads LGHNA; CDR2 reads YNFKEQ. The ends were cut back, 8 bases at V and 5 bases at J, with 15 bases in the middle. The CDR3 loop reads CASQGAGLTGELFF. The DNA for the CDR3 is TGTGCCAGCCAAGGGGCAGGGTTGACCGGGGAGCTGTTTTTT.

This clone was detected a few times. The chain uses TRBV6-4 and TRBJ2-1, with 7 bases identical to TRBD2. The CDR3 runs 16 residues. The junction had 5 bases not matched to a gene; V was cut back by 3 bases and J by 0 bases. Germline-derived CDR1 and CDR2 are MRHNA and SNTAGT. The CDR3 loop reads CASSETSVSSYNEQFF. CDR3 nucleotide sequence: TGTGCCAGCAGTGAAACTAGCGTCAGCTCCTACAATGAGCAGTTCTTC.

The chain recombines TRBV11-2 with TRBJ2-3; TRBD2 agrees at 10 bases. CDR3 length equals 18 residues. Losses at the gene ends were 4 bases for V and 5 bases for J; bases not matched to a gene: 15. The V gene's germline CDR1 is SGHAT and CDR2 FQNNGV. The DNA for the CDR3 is TGTGCCAGCAGCTCAATCCGGGGGCTAGCGGGAGTTAAAGATACGCAGTATTTT. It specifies CASSSIRGLAGVKDTQYF.

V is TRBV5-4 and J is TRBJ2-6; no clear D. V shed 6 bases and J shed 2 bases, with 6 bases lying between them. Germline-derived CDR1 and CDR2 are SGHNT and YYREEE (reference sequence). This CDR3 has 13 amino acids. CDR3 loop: CASTRTGANVLTF. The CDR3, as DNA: TGTGCCAGCACCAGAACTGGGGCCAACGTCCTGACTTTC.

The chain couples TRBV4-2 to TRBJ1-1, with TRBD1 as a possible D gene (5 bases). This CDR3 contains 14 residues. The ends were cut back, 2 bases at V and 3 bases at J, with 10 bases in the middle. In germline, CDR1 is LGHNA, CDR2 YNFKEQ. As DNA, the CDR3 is TGTGCCAGCAGCCAACAGGGTGGGGACACTGAAGCTTTCTTT. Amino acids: CASSQQGGDTEAFF.